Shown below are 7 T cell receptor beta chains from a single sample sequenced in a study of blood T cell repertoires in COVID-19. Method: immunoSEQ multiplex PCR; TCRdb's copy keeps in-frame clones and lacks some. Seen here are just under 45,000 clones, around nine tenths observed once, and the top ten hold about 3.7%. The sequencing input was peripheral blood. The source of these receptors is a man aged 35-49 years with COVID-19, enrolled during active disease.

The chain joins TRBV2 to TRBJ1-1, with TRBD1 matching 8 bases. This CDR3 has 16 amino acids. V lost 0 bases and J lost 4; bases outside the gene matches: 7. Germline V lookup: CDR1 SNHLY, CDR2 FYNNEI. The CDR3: CASSEAVSGGGTEAFF. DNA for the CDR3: TGTGCCAGCAGTGAAGCGGTTTCAGGGGGCGGCACTGAAGCTTTCTTT.

This chain's CDR3 is CASSLRTSGDSYNEQFF. The CDR3 nucleotides read TGCGCCAGCAGCTTGCGGACTAGCGGGGACTCCTACAATGAGCAGTTCTTC. This chain connects TRBV4-1 to TRBJ2-1, with TRBD2 identical over 12 bases. This CDR3 has 17 amino acids. Germline assignment: CDR1 MGHRA and CDR2 YSYEKL. The V gene end was trimmed by 5 bases and the J gene end by 0 bases; junction bases not matched to a gene: 5.

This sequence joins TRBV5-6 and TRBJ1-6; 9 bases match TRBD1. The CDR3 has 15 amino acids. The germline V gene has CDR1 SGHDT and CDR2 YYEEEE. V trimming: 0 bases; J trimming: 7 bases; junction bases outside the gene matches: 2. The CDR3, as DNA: TGTGCCAGCAGCTTGGGACAGGGGGAGAATTCACCCCTCCACTTT. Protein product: CASSLGQGENSPLHF.

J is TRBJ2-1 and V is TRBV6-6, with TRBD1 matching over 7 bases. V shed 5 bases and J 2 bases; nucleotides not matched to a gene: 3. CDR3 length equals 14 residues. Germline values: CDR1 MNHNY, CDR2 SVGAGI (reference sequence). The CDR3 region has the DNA TGTGCCAGCAGTGGGCAGGGGGCCTACAATGAGCAGTTCTTC. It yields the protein CASSGQGAYNEQFF.

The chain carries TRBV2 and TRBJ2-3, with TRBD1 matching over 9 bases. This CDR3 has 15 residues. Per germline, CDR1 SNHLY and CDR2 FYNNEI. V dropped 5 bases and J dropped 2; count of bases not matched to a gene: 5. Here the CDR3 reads CASSPGQGITDTQYF. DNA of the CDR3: TGTGCCAGCAGTCCGGGACAGGGAATCACAGATACGCAGTATTTT. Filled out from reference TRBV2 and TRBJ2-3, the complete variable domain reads EPEVTQTPSHQVTQMGQEVILRCVPISNHLYFYWYRQILGQKVEFLVSFYNNEISEKSEIFDDQFSVERPDGSNFTLKIRSTKLEDSAMYFCASSPGQGITDTQYFGPGTRLTVL.

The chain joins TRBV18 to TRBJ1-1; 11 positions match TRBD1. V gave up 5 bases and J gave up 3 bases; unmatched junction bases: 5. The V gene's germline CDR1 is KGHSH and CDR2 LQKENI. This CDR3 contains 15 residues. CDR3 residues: CASSAGQGGYTEAFF. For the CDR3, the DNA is TGTGCCAGCTCAGCGGGACAGGGGGGATACACTGAAGCTTTCTTT. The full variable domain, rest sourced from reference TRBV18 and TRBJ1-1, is NAGVMQNPRHLVRRRGQEARLRCSPMKGHSHVYWYRQLPEEGLKFMVYLQKENIIDESGMPKERFSAEFPKEGPSILRIQQVVRGDSAAYFCASSAGQGGYTEAFFGQGTRLTVV.

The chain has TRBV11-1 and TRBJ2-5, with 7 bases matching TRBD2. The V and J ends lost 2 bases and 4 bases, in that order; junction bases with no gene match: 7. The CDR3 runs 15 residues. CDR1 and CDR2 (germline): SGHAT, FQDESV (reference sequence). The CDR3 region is CASSLLAGLGETQYF. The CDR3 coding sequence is TGTGCCAGCAGCTTATTAGCGGGTCTAGGAGAGACCCAGTACTTC.